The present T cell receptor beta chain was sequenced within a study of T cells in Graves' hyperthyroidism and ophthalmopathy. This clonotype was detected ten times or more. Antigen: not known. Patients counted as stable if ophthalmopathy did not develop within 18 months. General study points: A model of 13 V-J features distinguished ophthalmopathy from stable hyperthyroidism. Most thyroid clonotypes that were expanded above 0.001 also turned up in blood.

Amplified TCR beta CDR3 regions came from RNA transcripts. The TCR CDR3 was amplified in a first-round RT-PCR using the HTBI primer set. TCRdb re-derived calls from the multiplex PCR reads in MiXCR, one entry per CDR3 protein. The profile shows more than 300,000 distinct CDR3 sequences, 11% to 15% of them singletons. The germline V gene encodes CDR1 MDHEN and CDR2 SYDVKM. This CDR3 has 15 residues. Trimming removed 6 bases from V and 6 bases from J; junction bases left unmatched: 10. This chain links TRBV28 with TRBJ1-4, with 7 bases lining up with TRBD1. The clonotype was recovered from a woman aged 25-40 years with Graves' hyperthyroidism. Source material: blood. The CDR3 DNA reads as TGTGCCAGCAGCCCTCCGGGACAGTGGTATGAAAAACTGTTTTTT. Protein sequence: CASSPPGQWYEKLFF.